This TCR beta chain was identified in a study of shared clonotypes between healthy human individuals. The germline gives CDR1 MDHEN, CDR2 SYDVKM. The CDR3 is 16 residues long. Trimming cost V 6 bases and J 0 bases, with 15 bases left between them. Once extracted for a subset, genomic DNA was divided evenly among several immunoSEQ plates. Some clones are missing from TCRdb's copy, which holds only in-frame ones; the method was immunoSEQ multiplex PCR. The sample shows a few million clones, over 90% of them seen only once. The TCR comes from a man between 18 and 29 years old in good health. Some clones in this sample may be carry-over from other donors' samples. J is TRBJ2-4 and V is TRBV28, with D tentatively TRBD1 (6 bases). Specimen: naive CD4+ T cells from PBMCs. Sample subset: CD45RA+ positively selected. This chain's CDR3 is CASRPDRSLAKNIQYF. The DNA of the CDR3 is TGTGCCAGCAGACCAGACAGGAGCCTAGCCAAAAACATTCAGTACTTC.